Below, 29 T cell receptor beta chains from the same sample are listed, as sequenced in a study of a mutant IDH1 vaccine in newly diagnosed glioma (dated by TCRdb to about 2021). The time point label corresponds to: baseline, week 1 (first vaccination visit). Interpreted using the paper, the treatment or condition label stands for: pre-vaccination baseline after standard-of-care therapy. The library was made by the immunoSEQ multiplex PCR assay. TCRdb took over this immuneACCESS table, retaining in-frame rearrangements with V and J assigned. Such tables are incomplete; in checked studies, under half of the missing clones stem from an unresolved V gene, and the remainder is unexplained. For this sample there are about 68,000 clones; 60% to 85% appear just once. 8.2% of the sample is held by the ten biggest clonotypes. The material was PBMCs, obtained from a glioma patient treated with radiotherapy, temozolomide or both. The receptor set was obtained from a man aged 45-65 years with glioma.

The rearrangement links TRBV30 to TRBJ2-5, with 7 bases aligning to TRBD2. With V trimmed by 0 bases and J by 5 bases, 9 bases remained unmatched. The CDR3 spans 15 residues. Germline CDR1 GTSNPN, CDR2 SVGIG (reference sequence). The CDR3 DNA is TGTGCCTGGAGTGTCAAGCGGGGAAGTAGGGAGACCCAGTACTTC. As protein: CAWSVKRGSRETQYF.

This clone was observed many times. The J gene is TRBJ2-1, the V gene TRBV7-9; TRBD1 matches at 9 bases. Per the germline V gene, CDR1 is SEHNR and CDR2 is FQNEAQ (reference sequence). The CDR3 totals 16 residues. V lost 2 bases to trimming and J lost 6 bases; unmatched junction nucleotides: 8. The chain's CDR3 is CASSLPRDRAGNEQFF. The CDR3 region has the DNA TGTGCCAGCAGCTTACCCCGGGACAGGGCCGGCAATGAGCAGTTCTTC.

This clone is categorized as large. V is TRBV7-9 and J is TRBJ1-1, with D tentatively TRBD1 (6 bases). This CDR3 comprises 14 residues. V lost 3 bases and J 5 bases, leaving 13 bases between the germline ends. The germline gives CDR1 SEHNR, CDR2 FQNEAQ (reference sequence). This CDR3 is CASSLVEGQTEAFF. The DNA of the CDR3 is TGTGCCAGCAGCTTGGTGGAGGGACAAACTGAAGCTTTCTTT.

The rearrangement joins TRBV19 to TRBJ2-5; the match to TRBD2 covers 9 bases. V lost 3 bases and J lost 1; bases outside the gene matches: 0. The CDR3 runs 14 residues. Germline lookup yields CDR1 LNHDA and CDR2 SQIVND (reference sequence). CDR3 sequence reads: CASSISGGQETQYF. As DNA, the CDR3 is TGTGCCAGTAGTATTAGCGGGGGCCAAGAGACCCAGTACTTC.

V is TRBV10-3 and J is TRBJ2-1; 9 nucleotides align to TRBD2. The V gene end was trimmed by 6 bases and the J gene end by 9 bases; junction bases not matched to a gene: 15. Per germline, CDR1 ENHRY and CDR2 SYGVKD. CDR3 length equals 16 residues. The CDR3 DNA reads TGTGCCATCAGCCGTACTGGCGGGGGGGTTATGGTTGAGCAGTTCTTC. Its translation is CAISRTGGGVMVEQFF.

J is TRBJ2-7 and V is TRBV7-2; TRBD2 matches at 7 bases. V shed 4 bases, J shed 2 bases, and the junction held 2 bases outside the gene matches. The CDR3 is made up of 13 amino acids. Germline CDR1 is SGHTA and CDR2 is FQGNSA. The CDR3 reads CASSSGRAYEQYF. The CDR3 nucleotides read TGTGCCAGCAGCTCAGGGAGGGCCTACGAGCAGTACTTC.

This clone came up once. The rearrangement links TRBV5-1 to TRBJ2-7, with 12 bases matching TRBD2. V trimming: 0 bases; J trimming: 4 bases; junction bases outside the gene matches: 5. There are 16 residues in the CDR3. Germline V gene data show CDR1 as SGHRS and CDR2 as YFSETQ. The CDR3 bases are TGCGCCAGCAGCTTGGCAACTAGCGGGGGGCTATACGAGCAGTACTTC. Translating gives CASSLATSGGLYEQYF.

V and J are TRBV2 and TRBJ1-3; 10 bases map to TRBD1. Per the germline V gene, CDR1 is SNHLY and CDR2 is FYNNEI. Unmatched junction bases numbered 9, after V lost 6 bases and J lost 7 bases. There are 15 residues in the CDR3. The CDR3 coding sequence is TGTGCCAGCAGGTCTCGACAGGGGGCGCAGAACACCATATATTTT. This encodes CASRSRQGAQNTIYF. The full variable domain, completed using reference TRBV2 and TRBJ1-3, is EPEVTQTPSHQVTQMGQEVILRCVPISNHLYFYWYRQILGQKVEFLVSFYNNEISEKSEIFDDQFSVERPDGSNFTLKIRSTKLEDSAMYFCASRSRQGAQNTIYFGEGSWLTVV.

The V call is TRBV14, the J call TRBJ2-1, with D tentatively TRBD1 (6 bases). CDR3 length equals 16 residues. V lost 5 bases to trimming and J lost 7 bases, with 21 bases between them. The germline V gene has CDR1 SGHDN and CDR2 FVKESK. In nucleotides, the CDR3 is TGTGCCAGCAGCAAGGCGTCCGCAGGGGTGTGGAATGAGCAGTTCTTC. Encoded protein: CASSKASAGVWNEQFF.

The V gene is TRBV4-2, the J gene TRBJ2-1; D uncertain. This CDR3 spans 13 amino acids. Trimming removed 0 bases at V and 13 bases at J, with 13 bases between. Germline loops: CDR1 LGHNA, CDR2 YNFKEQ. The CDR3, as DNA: TGTGCCAGCAGCCAAGATAGGAGCGTCGACCAGTTCTTC. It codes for CASSQDRSVDQFF.

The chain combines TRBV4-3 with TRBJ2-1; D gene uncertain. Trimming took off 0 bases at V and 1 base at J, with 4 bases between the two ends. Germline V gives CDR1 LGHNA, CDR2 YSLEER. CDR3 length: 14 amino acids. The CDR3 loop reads CASSQEPSYNEQFF. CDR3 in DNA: TGCGCCAGCAGCCAAGAACCATCCTACAATGAGCAGTTCTTC.

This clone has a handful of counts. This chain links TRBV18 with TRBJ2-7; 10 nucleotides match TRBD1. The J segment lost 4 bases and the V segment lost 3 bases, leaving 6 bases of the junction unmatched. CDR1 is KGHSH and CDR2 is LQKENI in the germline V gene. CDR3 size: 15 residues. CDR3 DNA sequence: TGTGCCAGCTCACCGGGGACAGGGGATTCGTACGAGCAGTACTTC. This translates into CASSPGTGDSYEQYF.

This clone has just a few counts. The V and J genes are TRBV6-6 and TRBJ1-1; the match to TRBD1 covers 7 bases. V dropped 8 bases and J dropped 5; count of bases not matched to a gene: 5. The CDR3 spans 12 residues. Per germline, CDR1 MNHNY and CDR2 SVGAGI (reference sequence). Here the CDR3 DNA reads TGTGCCAGCCGAACAGGGGATACTGAAGCTTTCTTT. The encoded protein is CASRTGDTEAFF.

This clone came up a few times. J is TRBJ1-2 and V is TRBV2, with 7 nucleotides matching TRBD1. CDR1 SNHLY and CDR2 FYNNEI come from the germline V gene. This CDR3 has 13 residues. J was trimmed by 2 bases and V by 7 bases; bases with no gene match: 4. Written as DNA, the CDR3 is TGTGCCAGCACCCTGGACAGGAACTATGGCTACACCTTC. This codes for CASTLDRNYGYTF.

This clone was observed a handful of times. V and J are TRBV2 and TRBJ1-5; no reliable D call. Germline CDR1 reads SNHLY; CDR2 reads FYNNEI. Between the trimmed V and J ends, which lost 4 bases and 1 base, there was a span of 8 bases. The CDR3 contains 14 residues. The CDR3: CASSVQRSNQPQHF. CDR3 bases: TGTGCCAGCAGTGTACAACGAAGCAATCAGCCCCAGCATTTT.

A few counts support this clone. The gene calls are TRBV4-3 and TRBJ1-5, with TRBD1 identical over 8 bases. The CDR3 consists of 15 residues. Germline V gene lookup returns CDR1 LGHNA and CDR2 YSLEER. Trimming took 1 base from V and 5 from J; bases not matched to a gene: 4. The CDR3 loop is CASSQAWGQDQPQHF. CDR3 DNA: TGCGCCAGCAGCCAAGCTTGGGGACAGGATCAGCCCCAGCATTTT.

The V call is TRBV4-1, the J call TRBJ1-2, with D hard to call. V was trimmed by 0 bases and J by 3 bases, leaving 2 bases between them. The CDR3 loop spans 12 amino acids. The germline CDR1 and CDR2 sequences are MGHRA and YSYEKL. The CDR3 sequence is CASSQDYYGYTF. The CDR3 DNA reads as TGCGCCAGCAGCCAAGATTACTATGGCTACACCTTC.

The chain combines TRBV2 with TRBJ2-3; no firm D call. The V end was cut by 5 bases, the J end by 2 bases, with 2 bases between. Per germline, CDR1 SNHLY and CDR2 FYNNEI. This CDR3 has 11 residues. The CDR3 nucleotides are TGTGCCAGCAGTTTCACAGATACGCAGTATTTT. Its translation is CASSFTDTQYF.

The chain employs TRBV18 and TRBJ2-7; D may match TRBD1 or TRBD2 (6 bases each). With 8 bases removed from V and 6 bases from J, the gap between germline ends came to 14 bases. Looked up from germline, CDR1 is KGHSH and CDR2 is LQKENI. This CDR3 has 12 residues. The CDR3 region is CASRGTSLEQYF. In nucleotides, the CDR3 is TGTGCCAGCCGGGGGACATCTCTCGAGCAGTACTTC.

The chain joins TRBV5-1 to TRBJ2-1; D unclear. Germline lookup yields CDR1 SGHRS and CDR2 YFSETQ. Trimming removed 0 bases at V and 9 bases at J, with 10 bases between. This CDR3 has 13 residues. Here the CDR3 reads CASSLVSGSEQFF. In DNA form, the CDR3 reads TGCGCCAGCAGCTTGGTGTCAGGCAGTGAGCAGTTCTTC. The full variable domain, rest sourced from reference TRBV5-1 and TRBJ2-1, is KAGVTQTPRYLIKTRGQQVTLSCSPISGHRSVSWYQQTPGQGLQFLFEYFSETQRNKGNFPGRFSGRQFSNSRSEMNVSTLELGDSALYLCASSLVSGSEQFFGPGTRLTVL.

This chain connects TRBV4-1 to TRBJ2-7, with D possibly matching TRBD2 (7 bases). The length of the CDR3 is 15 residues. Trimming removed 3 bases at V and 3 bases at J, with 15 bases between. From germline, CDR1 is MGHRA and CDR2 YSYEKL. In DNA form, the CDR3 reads TGCGCCAGCAGCCAGTCCGCGGGGGCCCTCTACGAGCAGTACTTC. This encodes CASSQSAGALYEQYF.

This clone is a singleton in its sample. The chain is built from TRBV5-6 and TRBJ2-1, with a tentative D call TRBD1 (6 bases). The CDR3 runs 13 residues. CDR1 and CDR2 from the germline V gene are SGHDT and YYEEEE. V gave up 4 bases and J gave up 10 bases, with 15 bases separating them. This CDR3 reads CASSATGLDEQFF. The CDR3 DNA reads TGTGCCAGCAGCGCAACAGGGCTGGACGAGCAGTTCTTC.

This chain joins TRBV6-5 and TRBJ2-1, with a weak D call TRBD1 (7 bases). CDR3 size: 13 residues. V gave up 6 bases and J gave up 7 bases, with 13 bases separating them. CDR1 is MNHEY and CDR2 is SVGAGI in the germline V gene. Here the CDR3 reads CASSAGTANEQFF. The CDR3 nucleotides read TGTGCCAGCAGCGCGGGGACAGCGAATGAGCAGTTCTTC.

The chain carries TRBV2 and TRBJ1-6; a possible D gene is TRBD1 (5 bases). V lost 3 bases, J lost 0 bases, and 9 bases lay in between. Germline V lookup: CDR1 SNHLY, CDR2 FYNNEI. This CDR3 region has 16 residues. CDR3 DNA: TGTGCCAGCAGTGAGGACACCACCTCCTATAATTCACCCCTCCACTTT. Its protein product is CASSEDTTSYNSPLHF.

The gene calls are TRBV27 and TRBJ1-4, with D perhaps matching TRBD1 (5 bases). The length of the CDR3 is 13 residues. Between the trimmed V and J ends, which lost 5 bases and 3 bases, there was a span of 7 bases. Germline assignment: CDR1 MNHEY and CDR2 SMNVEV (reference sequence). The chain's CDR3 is CASSPGPNEKLFF. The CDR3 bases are TGTGCCAGCAGTCCGGGGCCTAATGAAAAACTGTTTTTT.

The CDR3 DNA is TGTGCCACCAGCAGAGACGGGACGAACACCGGGGAGCTGTTTTTT. Amino acid sequence: CATSRDGTNTGELFF. This rearrangement joins TRBV15 to TRBJ2-2, with a tentative D call TRBD2 (5 bases). V lost 0 bases and J 0 bases, leaving 5 bases between the germline ends. Germline-derived CDR1 and CDR2 are LNHNV and YYDKDF (reference sequence). There are 15 residues in the CDR3.

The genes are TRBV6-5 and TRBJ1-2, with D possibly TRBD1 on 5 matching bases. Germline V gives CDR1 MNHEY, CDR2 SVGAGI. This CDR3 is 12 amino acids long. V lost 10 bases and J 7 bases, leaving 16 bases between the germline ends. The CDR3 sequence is CATSPGPPGYTF. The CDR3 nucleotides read TGTGCCACCTCCCCAGGGCCGCCTGGCTACACCTTC.

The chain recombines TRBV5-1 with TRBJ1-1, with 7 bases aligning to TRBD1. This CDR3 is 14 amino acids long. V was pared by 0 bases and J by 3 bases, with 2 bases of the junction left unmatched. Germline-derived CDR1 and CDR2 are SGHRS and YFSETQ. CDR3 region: CASSLDRGDTEAFF. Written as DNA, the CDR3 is TGCGCCAGCAGCTTGGACAGGGGCGACACTGAAGCTTTCTTT.

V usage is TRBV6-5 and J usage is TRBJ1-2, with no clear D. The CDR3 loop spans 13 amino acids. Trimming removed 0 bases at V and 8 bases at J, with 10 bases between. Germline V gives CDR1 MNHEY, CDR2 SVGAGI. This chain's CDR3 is CASSYSSLEGYTF. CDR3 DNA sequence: TGTGCCAGCAGTTACTCTTCATTGGAGGGCTACACCTTC.